Below, 25 T cell receptor beta chains from the same sample are listed, as sequenced in a study of metastatic and nonmetastatic thyroid tumors. TCRdb re-called clones from the PCR reads using MiXCR. The sample contains 60,000 or so clones, roughly 4.1% of which appear only once. All patients were untreated before thyroid surgery. The sample was blood. All receptors derive from a female donor with papillary thyroid cancer or a benign thyroid nodule (not recorded which). Some clones in this sample may be carry-over from other donors' samples.

The sample holds many counts of this clone. J is TRBJ1-2 and V is TRBV5-1; tentatively, D is TRBD1 (6 bases). Germline CDR1 and CDR2: SGHRS and YFSETQ. This CDR3 has 17 amino acids. Trimming shortened V by 1 base and J by 0 bases, and 16 bases separated the two germline ends. CDR3 in DNA: TGCGCCAGCAGCTTGTTGACAGGAGTAACCCCTAACTATGGCTACACCTTC. The encoded protein is CASSLLTGVTPNYGYTF.

This clone was found a few times. At one end, the junction sequence differs from germline, possibly due to a read error. This sequence joins TRBV6-1 and TRBJ2-7; 8 nucleotides align to TRBD1. The CDR3 spans 11 residues. CDR1 is MNHNS and CDR2 is SASEGT in the germline V gene. CDR3 in amino acids: CASGQGYEQYF. The CDR3 nucleotides are TGCGCCAGTGGACAGGGCTACGAGCAGTACTTC.

There are many counts of this clone. V usage is TRBV7-9 and J usage is TRBJ1-2, with D possibly matching TRBD1 (5 bases). Germline assignment: CDR1 SEHNR and CDR2 FQNEAQ (reference sequence). V lost 5 bases and J lost 2, with 12 bases in between. The length of the CDR3 is 14 residues. The CDR3 protein is CASSRGEGNYGYTF. CDR3 nucleotide sequence: TGTGCCAGCAGCCGGGGGGAAGGCAACTATGGCTACACCTTC.

This clone was recorded at least ten times. The chain carries TRBV6-6 and TRBJ2-1; a possible D gene is TRBD2 (6 bases). CDR3 length: 13 amino acids. The V gene's germline CDR1 is MNHNY and CDR2 SVGAGI (reference sequence). V lost 2 bases, J lost 10 bases, and 12 bases lay in between. In nucleotides, the CDR3 is TGTGCCAGCAGTTACGCGACTAGGCGAGAGCAGTTCTTC. It translates to CASSYATRREQFF.

In its sample, this clone was seen many times. J is TRBJ2-2 and V is TRBV28; 10 bases map to TRBD1. Germline assignment: CDR1 MDHEN and CDR2 SYDVKM. The J segment lost 5 bases and the V segment lost 5 bases, leaving 5 bases of the junction unmatched. This CDR3 has 15 amino acids. This chain's CDR3 is CASSLRTGGTGELFF. As DNA, the CDR3 is TGTGCCAGCAGTCTACGGACAGGGGGGACCGGGGAGCTGTTTTTT. The variable domain in full, completed from reference TRBV28 and TRBJ2-2, reads DVKVTQSSRYLVKRTGEKVFLECVQDMDHENMFWYRQDPGLGLRLIYFSYDVKMKEKGDIPEGYSVSREKKERFSLILESASTNQTSMYLCASSLRTGGTGELFFGEGSRLTVL.

The rearrangement uses TRBV19 and TRBJ1-1; 11 nucleotides agree with TRBD1. The junction had 9 bases not matched to a gene; V was cut back by 10 bases and J by 5 bases. CDR1 is LNHDA, CDR2 SQIVND, per germline (reference sequence). The CDR3 runs to 14 residues. The DNA for the CDR3 is TGTGCCATCCCTGGGGGACAGGGGGTAACTGAAGCTTTCTTT. This gives the protein CAIPGGQGVTEAFF.

This clone was found many times. The chain carries TRBV11-2 and TRBJ2-1, with TRBD2 matching 14 bases. CDR1 and CDR2 (germline): SGHAT, FQNNGV. The CDR3 sequence is 16 residues long. V lost 3 bases to trimming and J lost 8 bases; unmatched junction nucleotides: 6. CDR3 sequence reads: CASSFQPGLAGDEQFF. The CDR3 bases are TGTGCCAGCAGCTTCCAACCGGGACTAGCGGGAGATGAGCAGTTCTTC.

About this clone itself: The junction does not match germline at one end; this may be a read error. In DNA form, the CDR3 reads TGTGCCAGCAACTTAATATTGGGGAACACTGAAGATTTCTTT. Encoded protein: CASNLILGNTEDFF. The chain couples TRBV7-2 to TRBJ1-1; D unclear. This CDR3 has 14 amino acids. Germline V CDR1 and CDR2: SGHTA, FQGNSA.

The chain recombines TRBV20-1 with TRBJ2-5; 7 nucleotides match TRBD2. Germline CDR1 reads DFQATT; CDR2 reads SNEGSKA (reference sequence). J lost 5 bases, V lost 0 bases, and 12 bases had no gene match. The CDR3 runs 16 residues. The CDR3 reads CSARDQVAGKLETQYF. Here the CDR3 DNA reads TGCAGTGCTAGAGATCAGGTAGCGGGTAAATTGGAGACCCAGTACTTC.

This clone has a count of ten or more. This chain uses TRBV5-1 with TRBJ2-3, with D unclear. Trimming took off 0 bases at V and 1 base at J, with 9 bases between the two ends. The germline gives CDR1 SGHRS, CDR2 YFSETQ. CDR3 length: 15 residues. CDR3 coding DNA: TGCGCCAGCAGCTTGGGCCGGTCCCGCACAGATACGCAGTATTTT. This sequence encodes CASSLGRSRTDTQYF. Complete variable domain (other parts from reference TRBV5-1 and TRBJ2-3): KAGVTQTPRYLIKTRGQQVTLSCSPISGHRSVSWYQQTPGQGLQFLFEYFSETQRNKGNFPGRFSGRQFSNSRSEMNVSTLELGDSALYLCASSLGRSRTDTQYFGPGTRLTVL.

This clone was recorded many times. This chain connects TRBV6-1 to TRBJ2-1, with D possibly being TRBD1 or TRBD2 (5 bases each). Per the germline V gene, CDR1 is MNHNS and CDR2 is SASEGT. V was clipped by 5 bases and J by 3 bases, with 14 bases between them. This CDR3 contains 15 residues. As DNA, the CDR3 is TGTGCCAGCAGTTACGGGGCAGGAAACTACAATGAGCAGTTCTTC. Translating gives CASSYGAGNYNEQFF.

At least ten counts were recorded for this clone. The genes are TRBV5-1 and TRBJ2-5; D unclear. The CDR3 runs to 17 residues. V lost 0 bases and J 0 bases, leaving 15 bases between the germline ends. Germline V gene data show CDR1 as SGHRS and CDR2 as YFSETQ. CDR3 nucleotide sequence: TGCGCCAGCAGCTTGGGTTGGCAGTCGCCGTACCAAGAGACCCAGTACTTC. It translates to CASSLGWQSPYQETQYF.

This clone has ten or more counts. The V gene is TRBV5-1, the J gene TRBJ1-6; no clear D gene. The germline V gene encodes CDR1 SGHRS and CDR2 YFSETQ. Deletions cut 4 bases from V and 5 bases from J, with 13 bases between. There are 15 residues in the CDR3. CDR3 coding DNA: TGCGCCAGCAGCCCGGACGCAGGTCATAATTCACCCCTCCACTTT. Protein: CASSPDAGHNSPLHF.

This clone was seen at least ten times. In the same sample, other DNA sequences code for this CDR3. The chain has TRBV5-6 and TRBJ1-1; a possible D gene is TRBD1 (6 bases). The ends were cut back, 2 bases at V and 7 bases at J, with 15 bases in the middle. This CDR3 contains 14 residues. The germline V gene has CDR1 SGHDT and CDR2 YYEEEE. This CDR3 is CASSFKGGTLEAFF. In DNA form, the CDR3 reads TGTGCCAGCAGCTTCAAGGGGGGGACCCTTGAAGCTTTCTTT.

This clone was found a few times. The chain recombines TRBV24-1 with TRBJ2-2; 11 bases are shared with TRBD2. CDR3 size: 18 residues. CDR1 and CDR2 from the germline V gene are KGHDR and SFDVKD. V lost 3 bases to trimming and J lost 5 bases; unmatched junction nucleotides: 10. The CDR3 bases are TGTGCCACCAGTGATCCCACTAGCGGGAGTGCCCGAACCGGGGAGCTGTTTTTT. The encoded protein is CATSDPTSGSARTGELFF.

This clone occurred many times. V is TRBV6-1 and J is TRBJ1-1, with 9 bases that match TRBD1. The germline gives CDR1 MNHNS, CDR2 SASEGT. CDR3 length: 16 amino acids. J lost 3 bases, V lost 5 bases, and 10 bases had no gene match. The CDR3 sequence: CASSYPPGTGYTEAFF. The CDR3 DNA reads TGTGCCAGCAGTTACCCCCCCGGGACAGGGTACACTGAAGCTTTCTTT.

There are many counts of this clone. The chain couples TRBV13 to TRBJ1-3; no reliable D call. Trimming removed 1 base at V and 0 bases at J, with 7 bases between. From germline, CDR1 is PRHDT and CDR2 FYEKMQ (reference sequence). The CDR3 runs 15 residues. CDR3 nucleotide sequence: TGTGCCAGCAGCTTAGTCGGCTACTCTGGAAACACCATATATTTT. As protein: CASSLVGYSGNTIYF.

This clone occurred many times. The rearrangement uses TRBV7-2 and TRBJ2-3; 12 bases line up with TRBD2. V was clipped by 1 base and J by 5 bases; unmatched bases: 7. The CDR3 runs 17 residues. Germline assignment: CDR1 SGHTA and CDR2 FQGNSA. The CDR3 loop reads CASSLERGLAGKDTQYF. The CDR3 bases are TGTGCCAGCAGCTTAGAGAGAGGACTAGCGGGGAAAGATACGCAGTATTTT.

In this sample, this clone turned up many times. This chain uses TRBV30 with TRBJ2-7, with 7 bases lining up with TRBD2. CDR1 GTSNPN and CDR2 SVGIG come from the germline V gene (reference sequence). CDR3 length equals 14 residues. Trimming removed 2 bases from V and 3 bases from J; junction bases left unmatched: 7. CDR3 residues: CAWSLLADRYEQYF. As DNA, the CDR3 is TGTGCCTGGAGTCTGCTAGCGGATCGCTACGAGCAGTACTTC.

This clone was recorded many times. This sequence joins TRBV10-2 and TRBJ1-2; TRBD1 agrees at 9 bases. CDR1 and CDR2 (germline): WSHSY, SAAADI. The J segment lost 6 bases and the V segment lost 4 bases, leaving 6 bases of the junction unmatched. This CDR3 has 14 residues. The CDR3 DNA sequence: TGCGCCAGCAGTGGGACCGGGACAGGGAATGGCTACACCTTC. Translation: CASSGTGTGNGYTF.

This clone was recorded many times. The chain carries TRBV30 and TRBJ2-3, with TRBD2 matching over 7 bases. This CDR3 has 15 residues. CDR1 and CDR2 from the germline V gene are GTSNPN and SVGIG (reference sequence). The V segment lost 4 bases and the J segment 5 bases; nucleotides outside the gene matches: 12. CDR3 residues: CAWNIWGGSRDTQYF. CDR3 in DNA: TGTGCCTGGAATATTTGGGGAGGGTCAAGAGATACGCAGTATTTT.

This clone occurred many times. The chain employs TRBV2 and TRBJ2-2, with TRBD1 as a possible D gene (6 bases). CDR1 is SNHLY, CDR2 FYNNEI, per germline. Trimming left V 8 bases short and J 4 bases short, with 26 bases between. The CDR3 consists of 18 residues. CDR3 sequence: CASLINPEGVSTTGELFF. CDR3 DNA: TGTGCCAGCCTAATAAATCCAGAGGGGGTTTCGACCACCGGGGAGCTGTTTTTT.

Worth noting for this clone: One junction end disagrees with the germline gene, perhaps due to a read error. The same CDR3 can be traced to other DNA sequences in this sample. This chain links TRBV5-5 with TRBJ1-2; D might be TRBD1 (5 bases). Per the germline V gene, CDR1 is SGHKS and CDR2 is YYEKEE (reference sequence). The CDR3 runs 12 residues. The CDR3 region is CASSQGAAGYTF. The CDR3 DNA reads TGTGCCAGTAGCCAGGGCGCCGCCGGCTACACCTTT.

In DNA form, the CDR3 reads TGTGCCAGCATGCGACTAGCGGGAGAAACAGATACGCAGTATTTT. Residues: CASMRLAGETDTQYF. The V gene is TRBV6-5, the J gene TRBJ2-3, with TRBD2 matching 12 bases. CDR1 is MNHEY, CDR2 SVGAGI, per germline. V lost 7 bases and J lost 3; bases outside the gene matches: 5. This CDR3 region has 15 residues.

At least ten counts were recorded for this clone. The CDR3 region is CASSLETSGTTGELFF. Here the CDR3 DNA reads TGCGCCAGCAGCTTGGAGACTAGCGGTACCACCGGGGAGCTGTTTTTT. This chain links TRBV5-1 with TRBJ2-2, with 9 bases identical to TRBD2. This CDR3 has 16 amino acids. Trimming cost V 0 bases and J 4 bases; bases outside gene matches: 4. Looked up from germline, CDR1 is SGHRS and CDR2 is YFSETQ.